Below, one TCR beta chain is given with its context. What this receptor recognizes is not known. Nothing much larger sits one base from this clone, and base qualities are not available. The CDR3 regions of human TCRbeta chains were analyzed by immunosequencing. As for how the authors treated the data: Repertoire TCRs were matched against a reference library of SARS-CoV-2-specific TCRs generated with the MIRA antigen-specificity platform. Breadth was defined as the fraction of unique TCRs that were SARS-CoV-2-associated. Depth was defined as the fraction of total T cells that were SARS-CoV-2-associated. Using the MIRA data, each spike-specific TCR was assigned both to the spike region to which the TCR was reactive and to a CD4 or CD8 class. Log10-transformed breadth and depth values were compared by one-way ANOVA with Sidak's multiple comparisons tests. TCRdb provides this immuneACCESS table in a form limited to in-frame rearrangements. Some clones are lacking; in checked studies, under half of them reflect an unresolved V gene, and why the rest are absent is not known. The D gene and trimming were derived from the DNA, and the V and J assignments and clone size from that table. The sample includes 150,000 to 200,000 clones, with approximately 94% observed a single time. Of the sample, 2.6% is held by the ten largest clones.

V is reduced by 3 bases and J by 3 bases, leaving a spacing of 18 bases between them. From the germline V gene (reference sequence), CDR1 is SEHNR and CDR2 is FQNEAQ. Measured from the cysteine to the phenylalanine, the CDR3 is 17 residues long. The retained sequence is limited to the CDR3, 51 bases, with the frame set at the first base. This specimen comes from a study of T cell responses to AZD1222 COVID-19 vaccine (dated by TCRdb to about 2021). For context, the study as a whole: AZD1222 recipients with second doses at about 4 weeks or about 12 weeks were pooled, because spike-specific TCR depth and breadth did not differ between schedules. TCR sequencing covered about 230 trial participants: 200 to 210 given two doses of AZD1222 and approximately 26 given two doses of MenACWY control vaccine. Trial participants were enrolled by age into 18-55, 56-69 and 70-plus year subgroups, with about 150, 27 and 61 TCR-sequenced participants respectively. The paper as a whole reports these results and caveats: Because no day 14 peak-response samples were available, repertoires were characterized only after the peak T cell response. CD4 TCRs associated with the vaccine covered the entire spike protein, and the dominant responses were in regions 160-218 and 743-854. Participants were mostly white British and included more females than males, and it was suggested by the authors that clonal diversity may have been underestimated. The 56-69-year group was small, and its depth increase did not reach significance, likely because of low power. Conclusions about previously exposed vaccinees are limited, since just 5 or 6 AZD1222 recipients were seropositive for SARS-CoV-2 at baseline. A significant rise in spike-specific TCR breadth and depth was observed after two AZD1222 doses relative to day 0 and relative to MenACWY recipients. Reportedly, close to half of the unique spike-specific TCRs recognized epitopes lying outside the regions that are mutated in the B.1.351 and B.1.1.7 variants.

Per the publication, the time point label means: baseline before first vaccination. The vaccinee samples were drawn from two UK trials, COV001 and COV002, one of which was a single-blind randomized controlled phase 2/3 trial testing AZD1222 (ChAdOx1 nCoV-19) in healthy adults. Trial participant PBMC samples were collected at day 0 and day 28 after the second dose for TCRbeta chain sequencing. Recombination joined TRBV7-9 with TRBJ2-1, with TRBD2 perhaps the D gene, on 6 matching bases. The receptor's source is an adult in good health. The sample consisted of peripheral blood, taken on day 0 of AZD1222 vaccination. The nucleotides are TGTGCCAGCAGCTTGGGATCGGAGGGAGTTTACTACAATGAGCAGTTCTTC. Its translation is CASSLGSEGVYYNEQFF.